Listed here are 5 T cell receptor beta chains from one sample, sequenced in a study of blood T cell repertoires in COVID-19 (dated by TCRdb to 2019 to 2021). Receptor amplification or capture employed the immunoSEQ multiplex PCR assay. Not all clones reach the TCRdb copy of this immuneACCESS table, which keeps in-frame sequences only. Checked studies attribute under half of the gap to unresolved V genes and leave the rest unexplained. Here the sample has roughly 200,000 clones; around 84% occur a single time. The ten most abundant clones make up 4% to 5% of the sample. What was sequenced was peripheral blood. These receptors came from a woman over 75 with acute or convalescent COVID-19.

The gene calls are TRBV7-2 and TRBJ1-5; D remains unclear. This CDR3 spans 14 amino acids. Trimming took 1 base from V and 3 from J, leaving 7 bases between them. Germline loops: CDR1 SGHTA, CDR2 FQGNSA. The CDR3 DNA reads TGTGCCAGCAGCTTAGTGACACACAATCAGCCCCAGCATTTT. Protein: CASSLVTHNQPQHF.

V usage is TRBV30 and J usage is TRBJ1-1; no clear D. CDR3 length equals 13 residues. Germline V gene data show CDR1 as GTSNPN and CDR2 as SVGIG (reference sequence). V was shortened by 3 bases and J by 0 bases, with 8 bases between the two germline ends. The CDR3 is CAWRSFMNTEAFF. The CDR3 DNA sequence: TGTGCCTGGAGAAGCTTCATGAACACTGAAGCTTTCTTT.

V usage is TRBV29-1 and J usage is TRBJ2-7, with D maybe TRBD2 (6 bases). Germline assignment: CDR1 SQVTM and CDR2 ANQGSEA. Trimming cost V 6 bases and J 5 bases, with 17 bases left between them. The CDR3 covers 13 residues. The DNA of the CDR3 is TGCAGCGTGGGGACTGGGCCCCCCGACGAGCAGTACTTC. Amino acids: CSVGTGPPDEQYF.

The gene calls are TRBV6-5 and TRBJ2-1; 8 bases agree with TRBD2. The J segment lost 8 bases and the V segment lost 4 bases, leaving 10 bases of the junction unmatched. Per germline, CDR1 MNHEY and CDR2 SVGAGI. The CDR3 runs 15 residues. The CDR3 bases are TGTGCCAGCAGTTCTAGTCAGCGGGAGCGCGATGAGCAGTTCTTC. Translation gives CASSSSQRERDEQFF.

This chain connects TRBV6-6 to TRBJ1-5; D remains unclear. The CDR3 consists of 15 residues. V lost 4 bases, J lost 1 base, and 11 bases lay in between. Germline lookup yields CDR1 MNHNY and CDR2 SVGAGI (reference sequence). The CDR3 region has the DNA TGTGCCAGCAGTTCCGGGTACAAGAGCAATCAGCCCCAGCATTTT. As protein: CASSSGYKSNQPQHF.